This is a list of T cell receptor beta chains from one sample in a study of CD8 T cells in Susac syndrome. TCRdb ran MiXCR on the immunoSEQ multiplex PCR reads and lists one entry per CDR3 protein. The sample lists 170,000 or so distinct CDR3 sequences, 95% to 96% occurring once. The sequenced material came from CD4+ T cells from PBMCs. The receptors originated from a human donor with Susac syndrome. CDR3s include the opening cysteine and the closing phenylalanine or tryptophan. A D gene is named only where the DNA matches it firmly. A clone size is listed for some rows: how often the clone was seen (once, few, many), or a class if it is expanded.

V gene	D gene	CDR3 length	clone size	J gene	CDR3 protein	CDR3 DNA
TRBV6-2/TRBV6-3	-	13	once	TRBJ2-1	CASSSRKRNEQFF	TGTGCCAGCAGTTCCCGGAAACGCAATGAGCAGTTCTTC
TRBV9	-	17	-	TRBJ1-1	CASSLSPLGPQNTEAFF	TGTGCCAGCAGTCTCTCCCCTCTCGGACCACAGAACACTGAAGCTTTCTTT
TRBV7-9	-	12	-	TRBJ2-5	CASSVTAETQYF	TGTGCCAGCAGCGTCACTGCGGAGACCCAGTACTTC
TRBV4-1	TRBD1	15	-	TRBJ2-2	CASSVRGLNTGELFF	TGCGCCAGCAGCGTCAGGGGGTTAAACACCGGGGAGCTGTTTTTT
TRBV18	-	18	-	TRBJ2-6	CASSPNLGLISGANVLTF	TGTGCCAGCTCACCCAACTTGGGACTGATCTCTGGGGCCAACGTCCTGACTTTC
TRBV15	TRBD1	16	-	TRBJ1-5	CATSRTRTGPNQPQHF	TGTGCCACCAGCCGTACCCGGACAGGGCCCAATCAGCCCCAGCATTTT
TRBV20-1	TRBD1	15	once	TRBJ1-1	CSASGGLILGTEAFF	TGCAGTGCGTCAGGGGGTCTGATACTCGGCACTGAAGCTTTCTTT
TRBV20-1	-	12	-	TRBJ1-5	CSEVVQHQPQHF	TGCAGTGAAGTGGTTCAGCATCAGCCCCAGCATTTT
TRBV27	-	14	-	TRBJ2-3	CASSYNGGTDTQYF	TGTGCCAGCAGTTACAACGGGGGCACAGATACGCAGTATTTT
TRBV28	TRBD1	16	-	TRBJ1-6	CASSFALGQGNSPLHF	TGTGCCAGCAGTTTCGCCCTGGGACAGGGGAATTCACCCCTCCACTTT
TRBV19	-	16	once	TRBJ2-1	CASSPRARADYNEQFF	TGTGCCAGTAGTCCAAGGGCAAGGGCCGATTACAATGAGCAGTTCTTC
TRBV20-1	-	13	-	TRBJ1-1	CSAYDAVNTEAFF	TGCAGTGCTTACGACGCCGTGAACACTGAAGCTTTCTTT
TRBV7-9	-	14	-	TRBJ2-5	CASSATAYQETQYF	TGTGCCAGCAGCGCTACAGCGTACCAAGAGACCCAGTACTTC
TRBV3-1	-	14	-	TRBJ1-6	CASSQAAGNSPLHF	TGTGCCAGCAGCCAGGCAGCCGGGAATTCACCCCTCCACTTT
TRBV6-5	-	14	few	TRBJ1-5	CASSVFRGNQPQHF	TGTGCCAGCAGTGTATTCAGGGGAAATCAGCCCCAGCATTTT
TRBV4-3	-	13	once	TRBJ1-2	CASSQLLWGGYTF	TGCGCCAGCAGCCAACTGTTATGGGGTGGCTACACCTTC
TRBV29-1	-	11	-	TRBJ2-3	CSVEKGDTQYF	TGCAGCGTTGAAAAGGGAGATACGCAGTATTTT
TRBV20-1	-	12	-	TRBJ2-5	CSAEDGGRTQYF	TGCAGTGCTGAGGACGGAGGGAGGACCCAGTACTTC
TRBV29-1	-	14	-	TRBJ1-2	CSVADRATNYGYTF	TGCAGCGTTGCCGACAGAGCAACTAACTATGGCTACACCTTC
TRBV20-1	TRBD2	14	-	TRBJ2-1	CSARREVGTHEQFF	TGCAGTGCTAGGCGGGAGGTTGGTACCCATGAGCAGTTCTTC
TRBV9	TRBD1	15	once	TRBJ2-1	CASSVEGAYYNEQFF	TGTGCCAGCAGCGTAGAGGGGGCTTACTACAATGAGCAGTTCTTC
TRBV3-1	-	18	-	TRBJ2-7	CASSQPQRIGGVTYEQYF	TGTGCCAGCAGCCAACCCCAAAGAATTGGGGGCGTAACCTACGAGCAGTACTTC
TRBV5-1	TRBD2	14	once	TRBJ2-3	CASSLPSGRDTQYF	TGCGCCAGCAGCTTGCCTAGCGGGAGGGATACGCAGTATTTT
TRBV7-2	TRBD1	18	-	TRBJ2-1	CASSLAGPGQGNYNEQFF	TGTGCCAGCAGCTTAGCGGGGCCGGGACAGGGTAACTACAATGAGCAGTTCTTC
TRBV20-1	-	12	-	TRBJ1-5	CSALENNQPQHF	TGCAGTGCTTTGGAGAACAATCAGCCCCAGCATTTT
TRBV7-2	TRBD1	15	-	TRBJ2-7	CASSSRNRGRDEQYF	TGTGCCAGCAGCTCCAGGAACAGGGGCAGGGACGAGCAGTACTTC
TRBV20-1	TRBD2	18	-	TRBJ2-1	CSASGLAGVKSSYNEQFF	TGCAGTGCTAGTGGACTAGCGGGAGTCAAGAGCTCCTACAATGAGCAGTTCTTC
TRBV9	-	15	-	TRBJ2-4	CASSVAGAAKNIQYF	TGTGCCAGCAGCGTGGCGGGGGCGGCCAAAAACATTCAGTACTTC
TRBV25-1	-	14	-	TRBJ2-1	CASSDRLSYNEQFF	TGTGCCAGCAGTGATCGACTTTCCTACAATGAGCAGTTCTTC
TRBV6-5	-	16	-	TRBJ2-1	CASSYSGPTTINEQFF	TGTGCCAGCAGTTACTCCGGGCCTACTACGATCAATGAGCAGTTCTTC
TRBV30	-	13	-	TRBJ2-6	CAWIGSGANVLTF	TGTGCCTGGATTGGCTCTGGGGCCAACGTCCTGACTTTC
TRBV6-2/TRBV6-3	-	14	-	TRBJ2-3	CASRWGESTDTQYF	TGTGCCAGCAGGTGGGGGGAAAGCACAGATACGCAGTATTTT
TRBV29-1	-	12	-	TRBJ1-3	CSVEFSGNTIYF	TGCAGCGTTGAATTCTCTGGAAACACCATATATTTT
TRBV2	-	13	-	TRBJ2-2	CASRIRGHGELFF	TGTGCCAGCAGGATCCGGGGGCACGGGGAGCTGTTTTTT
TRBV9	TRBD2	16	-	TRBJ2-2	CASSVTSGENTGELFF	TGTGCCAGCAGCGTAACTAGCGGGGAGAACACCGGGGAGCTGTTTTTT
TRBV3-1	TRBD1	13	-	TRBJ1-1	CASSPRQGAEAFF	TGTGCCAGCAGTCCTCGACAGGGGGCTGAAGCTTTCTTT
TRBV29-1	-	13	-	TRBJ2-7	CSFNRGGTYEQYF	TGCAGCTTCAACCGCGGCGGGACCTACGAGCAGTACTTC
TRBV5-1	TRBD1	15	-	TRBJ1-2	CASSLVGDSLRGYTF	TGCGCCAGCAGCTTGGTGGGGGACAGCCTTCGAGGCTACACCTTC